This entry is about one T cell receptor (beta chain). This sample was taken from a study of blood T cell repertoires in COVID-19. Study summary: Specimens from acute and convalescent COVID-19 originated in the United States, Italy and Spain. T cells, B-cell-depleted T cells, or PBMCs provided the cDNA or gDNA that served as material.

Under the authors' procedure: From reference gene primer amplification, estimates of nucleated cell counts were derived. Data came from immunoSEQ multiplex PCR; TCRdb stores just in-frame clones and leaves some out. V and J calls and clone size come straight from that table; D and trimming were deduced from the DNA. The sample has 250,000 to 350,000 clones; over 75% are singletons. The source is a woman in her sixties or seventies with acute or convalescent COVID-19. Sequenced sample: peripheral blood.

In DNA form, the CDR3 reads TGTGCCAGCAGCCTTCGGGCAGGGGGCTATGGCTACACCTTC. It yields the protein CASSLRAGGYGYTF. This chain uses TRBV28 with TRBJ1-2, with 7 bases that match TRBD1. Unmatched junction bases numbered 8, after V lost 6 bases and J lost 4 bases. Germline-derived CDR1 and CDR2 are MDHEN and SYDVKM. The CDR3 spans 14 residues.